A selection of T cell receptor beta chains follows, all from one sample in a study of T-cell memory formation after mild COVID-19. One entry per CDR3 protein, called by TCRdb with MiXCR from the 5' RACE reads. The table records under 450,000 distinct CDR3 sequences, more than 20% of them present only once. Sequenced material: PBMCs or a T cell subset sorted from them (not recorded which). The origin of the receptors is a man aged 18 to 29 who had mild COVID-19 (a few samples of this study predate the infection). Cell type and time point are not known. The CDR3 runs from the conserved cysteine through the conserved F or W. D genes are given only for firm matches. Not every row has a clone size; where given, it reads once, few, many or a size class.

size: few; D: -; J: TRBJ2-2; V: TRBV20-1; DNA: TGCAGTGCTAGGGTCCCAGGGCGGTCCGGGGAGCTGTTTTTT; CDR3: CSARVPGRSGELFF
size: few; D: -; J: TRBJ2-3; V: TRBV11-2; DNA: TGTGCCAGCAGCCCGGAGACAGTCTTTTTGGGCACAGATACGCAGTATTTT; CDR3: CASSPETVFLGTDTQYF
size: -; D: TRBD2; J: TRBJ2-5; V: TRBV7-2; DNA: TGTGCCAGCAGCTTTTTATCGCGCAGCGGGGCCCGAGGGGAGACCCAGTACTTC; CDR3: CASSFLSRSGARGETQYF
size: few; D: -; J: TRBJ2-1; V: TRBV5-1; DNA: TGCGCCAGCAGCGCGGGACAAAACAATGAGCAGTTCTTC; CDR3: CASSAGQNNEQFF
size: -; D: -; J: TRBJ2-2; V: TRBV7-2; DNA: TGTGCCAGCAGCTTCAGGGGTAGGACGACCGGGGAGCTGTTTTTT; CDR3: CASSFRGRTTGELFF
size: -; D: -; J: TRBJ1-2; V: TRBV11-1; DNA: TGTGCCAGCAGCTTCACAAGGACAGTCCTCGGTATCCCTGGCTACACCTTC; CDR3: CASSFTRTVLGIPGYTF
size: few; D: -; J: TRBJ1-1; V: TRBV12-3/TRBV12-4; DNA: TGTGCCAGCAGTTTGGGGCGCGGGGCATGGGACACTGAAGCTTTCTTT; CDR3: CASSLGRGAWDTEAFF
size: -; D: TRBD1; J: TRBJ1-1; V: TRBV5-1; DNA: TGCGCCAGCAGCGGTCCGGACAGGGACACTGAAGCTTTCTTT; CDR3: CASSGPDRDTEAFF
size: -; D: -; J: TRBJ2-7; V: TRBV5-1; DNA: TGCGCCAGCAGGCTAGCTGCCAGTCCGAGGGACGAGCAGTACTTC; CDR3: CASRLAASPRDEQYF
size: once; D: TRBD1; J: TRBJ2-7; V: TRBV29-1; DNA: TGCAGCGTTCCTGGGACCGGGACAGGGGGCTACGAGCAGTACTTC; CDR3: CSVPGTGTGGYEQYF
size: few; D: -; J: TRBJ2-3; V: TRBV12-3/TRBV12-4; DNA: TGTGCCAGCAGCCCCCAGGGACTGACAGATACGCAGTATTTT; CDR3: CASSPQGLTDTQYF
size: few; D: TRBD1; J: TRBJ2-2; V: TRBV3-1; DNA: TGTGCCAGCAGCCATTGGACAGGCAACACCGGGGAGCTGTTTTTT; CDR3: CASSHWTGNTGELFF
size: -; D: -; J: TRBJ2-7; V: TRBV4-3; DNA: TGCGCCAGCAGCCCCGCAGGAGGAAGAGAGCAGTACTTC; CDR3: CASSPAGGREQYF
size: -; D: -; J: TRBJ1-2; V: TRBV11-1; DNA: TGTGCCAGCAGCGCCCGGAGGGGGAACTATGGCTACACCTTC; CDR3: CASSARRGNYGYTF
size: few; D: TRBD1; J: TRBJ1-2; V: TRBV29-1; DNA: TGCAGCGTTCCTTACAGGGGGTTGAGGGATGGCTACACCTTC; CDR3: CSVPYRGLRDGYTF
size: few; D: -; J: TRBJ2-2; V: TRBV7-9; DNA: TGTGCCAGCAGCCCCGTGGGCACCGGGGAGCTGTTTTTT; CDR3: CASSPVGTGELFF
size: -; D: TRBD1; J: TRBJ1-2; V: TRBV7-2; DNA: TGTGCCAGCAGCTTAGCGGGAGAGGACAGGGTCAATGGCTACACCTTC; CDR3: CASSLAGEDRVNGYTF
size: -; D: -; J: TRBJ1-2; V: TRBV14; DNA: TGTGCCAGCAGCCACGGGCCTTCCTATGGCTACACCTTC; CDR3: CASSHGPSYGYTF
size: -; D: -; J: TRBJ1-1; V: TRBV7-2; DNA: TGTGCCAGCAGCTTAGAGGCTGGGGCAGGAAGAAACACTGAAGCTTTCTTT; CDR3: CASSLEAGAGRNTEAFF
size: few; D: TRBD1; J: TRBJ1-2; V: TRBV2; DNA: TGTGCCAGCAGTCCAACGTGGACAGGGGATGGCTACACCTTC; CDR3: CASSPTWTGDGYTF
size: few; D: -; J: TRBJ1-2; V: TRBV29-1; DNA: TGCAGCGCGGAGGACGGCGGTGGTTTACGGGGCTACACCTTC; CDR3: CSAEDGGGLRGYTF
size: -; D: -; J: TRBJ2-6; V: TRBV6-2/TRBV6-3; DNA: TGTGCCAGCACCCGATTGGGGAGCTCTGGGGCCAACGTCCTGACTTTC; CDR3: CASTRLGSSGANVLTF
size: few; D: -; J: TRBJ2-3; V: TRBV2; DNA: TGTGCCAGCATGGTCATTGAAGGGATGCGCACAGATACGCAGTATTTT; CDR3: CASMVIEGMRTDTQYF
size: -; D: -; J: TRBJ1-1; V: TRBV7-3; DNA: TGTGCCAGCAGCTTAGAGCGGGTCGGCACTGAAGCTTTCTTT; CDR3: CASSLERVGTEAFF
size: few; D: -; J: TRBJ2-1; V: TRBV20-1; DNA: TGCAGTGCTAACTGGGGTAATGAGCAGTTCTTC; CDR3: CSANWGNEQFF
size: -; D: -; J: TRBJ1-1; V: TRBV7-9; DNA: TGTGCCAGCAGCTTAGAACCGGAGGGGCTGAGCACTGAAGCTTTCTTT; CDR3: CASSLEPEGLSTEAFF
size: -; D: TRBD2; J: TRBJ2-1; V: TRBV7-6; DNA: TGTGCCAGCAGCTTAGAGGGACTACACAATGAGCAGTTCTTC; CDR3: CASSLEGLHNEQFF
size: few; D: -; J: TRBJ2-3; V: TRBV20-1; DNA: TGCAGTGCTCACCTCCAGGGAGTAGGGGATACGCAGTATTTT; CDR3: CSAHLQGVGDTQYF
size: few; D: -; J: TRBJ1-2; V: TRBV7-2; DNA: TGTGCCAGCAGCACCCAGGGCTATGGCTACACCTTC; CDR3: CASSTQGYGYTF
size: -; D: -; J: TRBJ2-2; V: TRBV7-2; DNA: TGTGCCAGCAGCCCGCAACTGGGCGGGGAGCTGTTTTTT; CDR3: CASSPQLGGELFF
size: once; D: -; J: TRBJ2-7; V: TRBV5-1; DNA: TGCGCCAGCAGCTTGGAGGCAAGAGCCTACGAGCAGTACTTC; CDR3: CASSLEARAYEQYF
size: -; D: TRBD2; J: TRBJ2-3; V: TRBV7-8; DNA: TGTGCCAGCAGTCGACTAGCGGGGACCCTTAGCACAGATACGCAGTATTTT; CDR3: CASSRLAGTLSTDTQYF
size: few; D: -; J: TRBJ1-4; V: TRBV5-1; DNA: TGCGCCAGCAGCTTGGGCAGTCTCTCAACTAATGAAAAACTGTTTTTT; CDR3: CASSLGSLSTNEKLFF
size: -; D: TRBD1; J: TRBJ2-5; V: TRBV12-3/TRBV12-4; DNA: TGTGCCAGCAGCGCCGGGACAGGAGAGACCCAGTACTTC; CDR3: CASSAGTGETQYF
size: -; D: TRBD1; J: TRBJ1-2; V: TRBV4-3; DNA: TGCGCCAGCAGCCGCTCGGACAGGTCCCTGGTCTATGGCTACACCTTC; CDR3: CASSRSDRSLVYGYTF
size: -; D: -; J: TRBJ2-7; V: TRBV12-3/TRBV12-4; DNA: TGTGCCAGCACCATGGGGCTAAACGGCGAGCAGTACTTC; CDR3: CASTMGLNGEQYF
size: few; D: -; J: TRBJ2-7; V: TRBV25-1; DNA: TGTGCCTCGGGGGCGATCTGGGAGCAGTACTTC; CDR3: CASGAIWEQYF
size: few; D: -; J: TRBJ1-2; V: TRBV12-3/TRBV12-4; DNA: TGTGCCAGCAGTTTACTGGCAGGCGGCAATGGCTACACCTTC; CDR3: CASSLLAGGNGYTF
size: few; D: -; J: TRBJ2-2; V: TRBV25-1; DNA: TGTGCCAGCAGTTGGGGTTCCGGGGAGCTGTTTTTT; CDR3: CASSWGSGELFF
size: few; D: -; J: TRBJ2-4; V: TRBV7-2; DNA: TGTGCCAGCAGCTTAGGTGGGACCAGGCAAAGGATTCAGTACTTC; CDR3: CASSLGGTRQRIQYF
size: few; D: TRBD1; J: TRBJ2-5; V: TRBV7-6; DNA: TGTGCCAGCAGCAAACCGGGACAGGGGGTGACCCAGTACTTC; CDR3: CASSKPGQGVTQYF
size: few; D: -; J: TRBJ1-1; V: TRBV3-1; DNA: TGTGCCAGCAGCCAAGATCCGGATCGGACAGACTTGAAGAACACTGAAGCTTTCTTT; CDR3: CASSQDPDRTDLKNTEAFF
size: -; D: TRBD2; J: TRBJ2-3; V: TRBV20-1; DNA: TGCAGTGCTAGAGATCCCCGGGGGGGCGGGACAGATACGCAGTATTTT; CDR3: CSARDPRGGGTDTQYF
size: -; D: -; J: TRBJ1-5; V: TRBV30; DNA: TGTGCCTGGAGTTGGCAGCATAGCAATCAGCCCCAGCATTTT; CDR3: CAWSWQHSNQPQHF
size: once; D: -; J: TRBJ1-2; V: TRBV2; DNA: TGTGCCAGCAGTGAAGGGGAGGGAACCTATATGGACTATGGCTACACCTTC; CDR3: CASSEGEGTYMDYGYTF
size: few; D: -; J: TRBJ1-4; V: TRBV6-5; DNA: TGTGCCACATCTTACAGGTCTCTGACTTGGGGAGCGGGGGAAAAACTGTTTTTT; CDR3: CATSYRSLTWGAGEKLFF
size: -; D: -; J: TRBJ2-1; V: TRBV18; DNA: TGTGCCAGCTCACCTGCTCCTGGGTCCTACAATGAGCAGTTCTTC; CDR3: CASSPAPGSYNEQFF
size: few; D: -; J: TRBJ1-5; V: TRBV12-3/TRBV12-4; DNA: TGTGCCAGCAGCGAGGGTCTCCAGCCCCAGCATTTT; CDR3: CASSEGLQPQHF
size: -; D: -; J: TRBJ2-3; V: TRBV18; DNA: TGTGCCAGCTCACCCCCCGGGGGCGTTCCCACAGATACGCAGTATTTT; CDR3: CASSPPGGVPTDTQYF
size: -; D: -; J: TRBJ1-1; V: TRBV20-1; DNA: TGCAGTGCTAGTAACCCCAACACTGAAGCTTTCTTT; CDR3: CSASNPNTEAFF
size: few; D: -; J: TRBJ1-6; V: TRBV27; DNA: TGTGCCAGCAGTCCCGGGACTCTCGCGGGGAATTCACCCCTCCACTTT; CDR3: CASSPGTLAGNSPLHF
size: few; D: -; J: TRBJ2-2; V: TRBV7-8; DNA: TGTGCCAGCAGCGGCTGGGGGGTTCCCACCGGGGAGCTGTTTTTT; CDR3: CASSGWGVPTGELFF
size: few; D: -; J: TRBJ2-5; V: TRBV6-5; DNA: TGTGCCAGCAGTTCAACGTACCAAGAGACCCAGTACTTC; CDR3: CASSSTYQETQYF
size: few; D: -; J: TRBJ2-7; V: TRBV5-4; DNA: TGTGCCAGCAGCTTGGGGGAGACATCGTCCTACGAGCAGTACTTC; CDR3: CASSLGETSSYEQYF
size: few; D: -; J: TRBJ1-3; V: TRBV4-1; DNA: TGCGCCAGCAGCCAAGATCAAGGACGTGGAAACACCATATATTTT; CDR3: CASSQDQGRGNTIYF